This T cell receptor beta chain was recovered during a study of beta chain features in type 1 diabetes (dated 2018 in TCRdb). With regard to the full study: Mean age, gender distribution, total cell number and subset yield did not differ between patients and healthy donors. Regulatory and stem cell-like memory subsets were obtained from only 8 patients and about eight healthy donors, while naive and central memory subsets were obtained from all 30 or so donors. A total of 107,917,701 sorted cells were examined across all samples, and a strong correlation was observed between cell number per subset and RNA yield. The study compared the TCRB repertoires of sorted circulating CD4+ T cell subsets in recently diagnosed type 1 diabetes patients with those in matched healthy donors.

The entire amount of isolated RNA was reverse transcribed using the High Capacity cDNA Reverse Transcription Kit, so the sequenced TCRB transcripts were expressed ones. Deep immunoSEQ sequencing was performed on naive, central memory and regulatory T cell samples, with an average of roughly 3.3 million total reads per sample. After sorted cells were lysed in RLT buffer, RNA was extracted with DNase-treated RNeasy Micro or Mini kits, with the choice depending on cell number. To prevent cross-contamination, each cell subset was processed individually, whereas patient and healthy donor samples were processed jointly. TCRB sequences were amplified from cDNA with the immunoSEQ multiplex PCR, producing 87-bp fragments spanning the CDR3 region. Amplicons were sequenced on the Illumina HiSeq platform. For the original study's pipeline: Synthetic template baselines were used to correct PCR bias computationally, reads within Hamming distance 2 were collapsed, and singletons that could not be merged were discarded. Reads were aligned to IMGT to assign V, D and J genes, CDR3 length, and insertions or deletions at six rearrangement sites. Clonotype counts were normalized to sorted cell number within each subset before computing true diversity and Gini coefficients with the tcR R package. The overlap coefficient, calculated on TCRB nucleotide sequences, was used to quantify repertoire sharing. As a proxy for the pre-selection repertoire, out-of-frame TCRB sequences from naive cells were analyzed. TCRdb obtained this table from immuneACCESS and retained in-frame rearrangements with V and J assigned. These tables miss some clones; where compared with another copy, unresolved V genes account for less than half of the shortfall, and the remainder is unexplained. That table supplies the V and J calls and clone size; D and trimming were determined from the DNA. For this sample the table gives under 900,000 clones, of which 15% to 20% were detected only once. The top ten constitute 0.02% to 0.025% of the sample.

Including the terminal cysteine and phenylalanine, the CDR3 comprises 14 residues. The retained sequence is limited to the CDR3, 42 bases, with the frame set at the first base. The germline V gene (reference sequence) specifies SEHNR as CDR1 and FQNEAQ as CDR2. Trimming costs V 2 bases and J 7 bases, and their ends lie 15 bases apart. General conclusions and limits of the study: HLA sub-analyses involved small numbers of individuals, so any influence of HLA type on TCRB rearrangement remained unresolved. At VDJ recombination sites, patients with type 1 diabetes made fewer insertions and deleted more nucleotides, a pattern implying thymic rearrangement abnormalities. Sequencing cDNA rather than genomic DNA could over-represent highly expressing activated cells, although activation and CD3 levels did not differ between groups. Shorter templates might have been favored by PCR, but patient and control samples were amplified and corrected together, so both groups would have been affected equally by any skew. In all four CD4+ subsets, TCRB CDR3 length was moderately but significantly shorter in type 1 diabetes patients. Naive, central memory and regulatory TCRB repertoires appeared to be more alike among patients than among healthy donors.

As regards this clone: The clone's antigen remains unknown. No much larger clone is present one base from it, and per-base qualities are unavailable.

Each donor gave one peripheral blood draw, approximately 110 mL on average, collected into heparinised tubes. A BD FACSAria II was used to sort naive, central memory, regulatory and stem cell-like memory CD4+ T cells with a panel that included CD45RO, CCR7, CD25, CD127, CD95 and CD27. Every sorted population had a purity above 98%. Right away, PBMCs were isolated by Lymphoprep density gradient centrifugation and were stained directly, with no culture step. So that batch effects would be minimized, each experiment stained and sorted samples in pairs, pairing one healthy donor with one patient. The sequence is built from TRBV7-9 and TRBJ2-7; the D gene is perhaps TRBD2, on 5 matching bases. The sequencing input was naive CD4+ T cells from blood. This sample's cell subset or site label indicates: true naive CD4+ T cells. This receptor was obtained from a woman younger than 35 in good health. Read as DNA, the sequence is TGTGCCAGCAGCTTATCCCCCCGTGGGAGTGAGCAGTACTTC. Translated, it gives CASSLSPRGSEQYF.